These 29 T cell receptor beta chains share one sample of origin, sequenced in a study of technical replicates of blood from a few donors. The assay was immunoSEQ multiplex PCR, and TCRdb's table has in-frame clones only and misses some. Of about 80,000 clones listed, 85% to 95% are singletons. Sequenced: T cells isolated from PBMCs. These receptors were obtained from a human donor in good health.

CDR3 DNA: TGTGCCAGCAAACCGGGACAGTTACAAGAGACCCAGTACTTC. It translates to CASKPGQLQETQYF. The rearrangement joins TRBV6-6 to TRBJ2-5, with 7 bases fitting TRBD1. V lost 7 bases and J lost 2; bases outside the gene matches: 7. There are 14 residues in the CDR3. Germline lookup yields CDR1 MNHNY and CDR2 SVGAGI (reference sequence).

The chain links TRBV6-1 to TRBJ1-3, with D hard to call. This CDR3 has 15 residues. The germline V gene encodes CDR1 MNHNS and CDR2 SASEGT. V was trimmed by 4 bases and J by 4 bases, leaving 14 bases between them. The CDR3 DNA reads TGTGCCAGCAGTGCGCTTACGGGGAGCGGAAACACCATATATTTT. Translating it yields CASSALTGSGNTIYF.

This rearrangement joins TRBV5-1 to TRBJ2-2; D is possibly TRBD2 (5 bases). Trimming took 4 bases from V and 5 from J, leaving 15 bases between them. The germline V gene has CDR1 SGHRS and CDR2 YFSETQ. The CDR3 totals 15 residues. The CDR3 region is CASSPFAGETGELFF. The CDR3 coding sequence is TGCGCCAGCAGCCCATTTGCCGGGGAAACCGGGGAGCTGTTTTTT.

This rearrangement joins TRBV9 to TRBJ1-4; 7 positions agree with TRBD1. The germline gives CDR1 SGDLS, CDR2 YYNGEE. This CDR3 has 15 residues. V gave up 1 base and J gave up 8 bases; unmatched junction bases: 8. CDR3 in amino acids: CASSVFGTGEEKLFF. The CDR3 DNA reads TGTGCCAGCAGCGTATTTGGAACAGGGGAAGAAAAACTGTTTTTT.

The rearrangement joins TRBV2 to TRBJ2-7, with 7 bases identical to TRBD1. V shed 3 bases and J 3 bases; nucleotides not matched to a gene: 2. CDR1 and CDR2 (germline): SNHLY, FYNNEI. This CDR3 has 13 residues. CDR3 region: CASSDGTDYEQYF. The DNA for the CDR3 is TGTGCCAGCAGTGACGGGACAGACTACGAGCAGTACTTC.

CDR3 sequence: CASSLGALAGVQETQYF. DNA for the CDR3: TGTGCCAGCAGCTTAGGCGCACTAGCGGGGGTCCAAGAGACCCAGTACTTC. The chain links TRBV7-2 to TRBJ2-5; the match to TRBD2 covers 11 bases. The CDR3 totals 17 residues. CDR1 and CDR2 (germline): SGHTA, FQGNSA. With V trimmed by 1 base and J by 1 base, 5 bases remained unmatched.

The chain has TRBV29-1 and TRBJ2-1; 10 bases agree with TRBD2. The germline CDR1 and CDR2 sequences are SQVTM and ANQGSEA. V lost 2 bases to trimming and J lost 15 bases; unmatched junction nucleotides: 19. CDR3 size: 16 residues. The CDR3 reads CSVEPQTGEVVAGGFF. The CDR3 bases are TGCAGCGTTGAACCCCAGACAGGGGAGGTCGTAGCGGGAGGGTTCTTC.

This chain joins TRBV5-6 and TRBJ1-2; maybe TRBD1 (6 bases). The V end was cut by 2 bases, the J end by 4 bases, with 12 bases between. Germline V gene data show CDR1 as SGHDT and CDR2 as YYEEEE. This CDR3 region has 14 residues. In DNA, the CDR3 is TGTGCCAGCAGCTTATTATTGGGGGCCTATGGCTACACCTTC. This gives the protein CASSLLLGAYGYTF.

The rearrangement links TRBV5-4 to TRBJ2-7; TRBD1 aligns across 9 bases. This CDR3 has 15 amino acids. V lost 2 bases and J lost 2; bases outside the gene matches: 5. Looked up from germline, CDR1 is SGHNT and CDR2 is YYREEE (reference sequence). CDR3 sequence (DNA): TGTGCCAGCAGCTTAGGGACAGGGTCGACCTACGAGCAGTACTTC. Translated, it gives CASSLGTGSTYEQYF. Using reference TRBV5-4 and TRBJ2-7 for the parts outside the CDR3, the full variable domain is ETGVTQSPTHLIKTRGQQVTLRCSSQSGHNTVSWYQQALGQGPQFIFQYYREEENGRGNFPPRFSGLQFPNYSSELNVNALELDDSALYLCASSLGTGSTYEQYFGPGTRLTVT.

The chain is built from TRBV2 and TRBJ1-2, with TRBD1 matching 7 bases. Germline CDR1 reads SNHLY; CDR2 reads FYNNEI. This CDR3 region has 14 residues. J was trimmed by 8 bases and V by 5 bases; bases with no gene match: 11. This chain's CDR3 is CASSLDRLPLGYTF. In nucleotides, the CDR3 is TGTGCCAGCAGTCTGGACAGGCTACCCTTAGGCTACACCTTC.

The gene calls are TRBV7-3 and TRBJ2-7; 8 bases match TRBD2. Germline CDR1 SGHTA, CDR2 FQGTGA. The CDR3 is made up of 15 amino acids. V gave up 2 bases and J gave up 5 bases; unmatched junction bases: 8. CDR3 DNA sequence: TGTGCCAGCAGCTTATGGGGACTAGGGTCGGACGAGCAGTACTTC. This encodes CASSLWGLGSDEQYF. The full variable domain, completed using reference TRBV7-3 and TRBJ2-7, is GAGVSQTPSNKVTEKGKYVELRCDPISGHTALYWYRQSLGQGPEFLIYFQGTGAADDSGLPNDRFFAVRPEGSVSTLKIQRTERGDSAVYLCASSLWGLGSDEQYFGPGTRLTVT.

The chain uses TRBV29-1 and TRBJ1-5; D is uncertain. This CDR3 spans 14 amino acids. V lost 6 bases and J 4 bases, leaving 16 bases between the germline ends. Germline V gives CDR1 SQVTM, CDR2 ANQGSEA. The CDR3 DNA reads as TGCAGCGTCGTCGAGGCGGTCGGGAATCAGCCCCAGCATTTT. This gives the protein CSVVEAVGNQPQHF.

The V gene is TRBV9, the J gene TRBJ1-5, with D tentatively TRBD1 (6 bases). Germline V lookup: CDR1 SGDLS, CDR2 YYNGEE. Between the trimmed V and J ends, which lost 0 bases and 4 bases, there was a span of 14 bases. The CDR3 is 16 residues long. CDR3: CASSVGGGGRNQPQHF. The CDR3 DNA reads as TGTGCCAGCAGCGTAGGTGGGGGGGGCAGGAATCAGCCCCAGCATTTT.

The V and J genes are TRBV5-8 and TRBJ1-5, with 9 bases aligning to TRBD1. Germline lookup yields CDR1 SGHTS and CDR2 YDEGEE. J lost 3 bases, V lost 4 bases, and 5 bases had no gene match. The CDR3 is 15 amino acids. The CDR3 sequence: CASSPYRGPNQPQHF. The DNA for the CDR3 is TGTGCCAGCAGCCCGTACAGGGGGCCCAATCAGCCCCAGCATTTT.

The chain employs TRBV5-6 and TRBJ1-4; 8 bases align to TRBD1. Losses at the gene ends were 3 bases for V and 8 bases for J; bases not matched to a gene: 6. The CDR3 extends over 14 amino acids. Germline V gene data show CDR1 as SGHDT and CDR2 as YYEEEE. CDR3 loop: CASSYRQGLEKLFF. CDR3 nucleotide sequence: TGTGCCAGCAGCTACCGACAGGGGCTGGAAAAACTGTTTTTT.

This chain uses TRBV10-3 with TRBJ1-1; TRBD1 agrees at 7 bases. With 0 bases clipped from V and 5 bases from J, the junction kept 6 bases outside the gene matches. CDR1 is ENHRY and CDR2 is SYGVKD in the germline V gene. This CDR3 region has 15 residues. The CDR3 DNA follows: TGTGCCATCAGTGAGTCGACAGGGTTTGGGACTGAAGCTTTCTTT. Its protein product is CAISESTGFGTEAFF.

The chain is built from TRBV28 and TRBJ1-4; no clear D. The CDR3 consists of 14 residues. Trimming removed 2 bases from V and 8 bases from J, with 12 bases in between. CDR1 and CDR2 from the germline V gene are MDHEN and SYDVKM. DNA of the CDR3: TGTGCCAGCAGTTTAAGAGGGAGGGCCGAAAAACTGTTTTTT. Its translation: CASSLRGRAEKLFF.

This clone was seen only a few times. The chain links TRBV2 to TRBJ2-1; 7 bases are shared with TRBD2. The CDR3 extends over 14 amino acids. Germline CDR1 reads SNHLY; CDR2 reads FYNNEI. After removal of 7 bases from V and 7 bases from J, the junction contained 10 bases not matched to a gene. The CDR3 loop is CASTVARERNEQFF. The CDR3 DNA reads TGTGCCAGCACAGTTGCGCGGGAGAGGAATGAGCAGTTCTTC. Variable domain in full (rest from reference TRBV2 and TRBJ2-1): EPEVTQTPSHQVTQMGQEVILRCVPISNHLYFYWYRQILGQKVEFLVSFYNNEISEKSEIFDDQFSVERPDGSNFTLKIRSTKLEDSAMYFCASTVARERNEQFFGPGTRLTVL.

The J gene is TRBJ2-7, the V gene TRBV10-3, with TRBD1 as a possible D gene (5 bases). The germline gives CDR1 ENHRY, CDR2 SYGVKD. CDR3 length: 14 amino acids. V was pared by 7 bases and J by 4 bases, with 17 bases between. CDR3 sequence reads: CAITRGQGRYEQYF. The CDR3 DNA follows: TGTGCCATCACTAGAGGCCAGGGAAGGTACGAGCAGTACTTC.

The chain is built from TRBV4-1 and TRBJ2-5; 10 nucleotides line up with TRBD2. The CDR3 has 15 amino acids. Germline V gene lookup returns CDR1 MGHRA and CDR2 YSYEKL. The junction had 10 bases not matched to a gene; V was cut back by 10 bases and J by 2 bases. The CDR3 protein is CATSMSGRAQETQYF. Written as DNA, the CDR3 is TGCGCCACCTCCATGAGCGGGAGGGCTCAAGAGACCCAGTACTTC.

This clone has only one observation. V gene TRBV30 combines with J gene TRBJ2-7, with TRBD1 matching 9 bases. Germline trimming cut 2 bases from V and 5 bases from J; bases unmatched to any gene: 7. From germline, CDR1 is GTSNPN and CDR2 SVGIG (reference sequence). CDR3 size: 14 residues. CDR3 DNA sequence: TGTGCCTGGAGTCCGGGACAGGGTGGCCACGAGCAGTACTTC. Its protein is CAWSPGQGGHEQYF. The complete variable domain, with remaining parts taken from reference TRBV30 and TRBJ2-7, reads SQTIHQWPATLVQPVGSPLSLECTVEGTSNPNLYWYRQAAGRGLQLLFYSVGIGQISSEVPQNLSASRPQDRQFILSSKKLLLSDSGFYLCAWSPGQGGHEQYFGPGTRLTVT.

The J gene is TRBJ1-2, the V gene TRBV6-6, with TRBD1 identical over 9 bases. The CDR3 spans 14 residues. The V gene end was trimmed by 6 bases and the J gene end by 0 bases; junction bases not matched to a gene: 2. Per germline, CDR1 MNHNY and CDR2 SVGAGI (reference sequence). The CDR3, as DNA: TGTGCCAGCAGGACAGGGGGGACTAACTATGGCTACACCTTC. It translates to CASRTGGTNYGYTF.

V is TRBV19 and J is TRBJ1-2; TRBD1 matches at 10 bases. There are 15 residues in the CDR3. V trimming: 3 bases; J trimming: 5 bases; junction bases outside the gene matches: 6. The germline CDR1 and CDR2 sequences are LNHDA and SQIVND (reference sequence). CDR3 DNA: TGTGCCAGTAGTATTGGAGGGACAGGGGCATATGGCTACACCTTC. Amino acid sequence: CASSIGGTGAYGYTF.

The rearrangement links TRBV14 to TRBJ2-7; possibly TRBD2 for D (6 bases). CDR3 size: 14 residues. Trimming left V 5 bases short and J 1 base short, with 12 bases between. From germline, CDR1 is SGHDN and CDR2 FVKESK. As DNA, the CDR3 is TGTGCCAGCAGCTCGAGGACTAATTCCTACGAGCAGTACTTC. It specifies CASSSRTNSYEQYF.

The gene calls are TRBV13 and TRBJ2-1, with TRBD2 matching 11 bases. V was clipped by 4 bases and J by 2 bases; unmatched bases: 7. Per the germline V gene, CDR1 is PRHDT and CDR2 is FYEKMQ (reference sequence). This CDR3 is built from 17 residues. In nucleotides, the CDR3 is TGTGCCAGCAGCTCCCGTCTACTAGCGGGGGCCTACAATGAGCAGTTCTTC. Translated, it gives CASSSRLLAGAYNEQFF. The full variable domain, in which reference TRBV13 and TRBJ2-1 provide the parts outside the CDR3, is AAGVIQSPRHLIKEKRETATLKCYPIPRHDTVYWYQQGPGQDPQFLISFYEKMQSDKGSIPDRFSAQQFSDYHSELNMSSLELGDSALYFCASSSRLLAGAYNEQFFGPGTRLTVL.

The gene calls are TRBV28 and TRBJ2-7; tentatively, D is TRBD2 (6 bases). The germline V gene has CDR1 MDHEN and CDR2 SYDVKM. CDR3 length: 15 residues. V gave up 3 bases and J gave up 2 bases, with 14 bases separating them. The CDR3 here is CASSFPEEGPYEQYF. In DNA, the CDR3 is TGTGCCAGCAGTTTTCCGGAGGAGGGCCCCTACGAGCAGTACTTC.

The V gene is TRBV4-2, the J gene TRBJ1-4, with 7 nucleotides matching TRBD1. The germline V gene has CDR1 LGHNA and CDR2 YNFKEQ. The CDR3 spans 16 residues. After removal of 0 bases from V and 8 bases from J, the junction contained 9 bases not matched to a gene. CDR3 sequence (DNA): TGTGCCAGCAGCCAAGAAGTAGCAGGGGGAAGCGAAAAACTGTTTTTT. Its translation is CASSQEVAGGSEKLFF.

The V call is TRBV5-1, the J call TRBJ1-2; TRBD1 agrees at 9 bases. V was clipped by 4 bases and J by 4 bases; unmatched bases: 14. The CDR3 covers 17 residues. Germline values: CDR1 SGHRS, CDR2 YFSETQ. For the CDR3, the DNA is TGCGCCAGCAGCCCCGAAGAGACAGGGGGTCTTGGCTATGGCTACACCTTC. This encodes CASSPEETGGLGYGYTF.

This rearrangement joins TRBV15 to TRBJ2-7; D is perhaps TRBD1 (5 bases). Looked up from germline, CDR1 is LNHNV and CDR2 is YYDKDF (reference sequence). The V and J ends lost 0 bases and 2 bases respectively, with 14 bases between them. The CDR3 runs to 16 residues. The CDR3 nucleotides read TGTGCCACCAGCAGAGATCAAGGCAGGGTCCCCTACGAGCAGTACTTC. Translation: CATSRDQGRVPYEQYF.